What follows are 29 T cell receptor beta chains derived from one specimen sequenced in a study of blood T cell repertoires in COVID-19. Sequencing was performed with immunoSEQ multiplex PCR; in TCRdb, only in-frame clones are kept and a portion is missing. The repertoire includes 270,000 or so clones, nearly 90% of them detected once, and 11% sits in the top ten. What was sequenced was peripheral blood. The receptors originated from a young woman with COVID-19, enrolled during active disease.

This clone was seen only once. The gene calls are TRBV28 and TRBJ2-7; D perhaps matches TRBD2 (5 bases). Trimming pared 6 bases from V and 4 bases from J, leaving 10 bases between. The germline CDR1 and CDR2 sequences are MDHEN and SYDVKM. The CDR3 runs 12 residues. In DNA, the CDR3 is TGTGCCAGCAGAGGCCGAGGGTACGAGCAGTACTTC. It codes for CASRGRGYEQYF.

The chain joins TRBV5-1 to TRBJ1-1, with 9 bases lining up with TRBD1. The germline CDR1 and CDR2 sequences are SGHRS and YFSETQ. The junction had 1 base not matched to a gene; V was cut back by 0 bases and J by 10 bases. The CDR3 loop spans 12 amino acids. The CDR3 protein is CASSLETGGAFF. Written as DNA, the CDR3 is TGCGCCAGCAGCTTGGAGACAGGGGGAGCTTTCTTT.

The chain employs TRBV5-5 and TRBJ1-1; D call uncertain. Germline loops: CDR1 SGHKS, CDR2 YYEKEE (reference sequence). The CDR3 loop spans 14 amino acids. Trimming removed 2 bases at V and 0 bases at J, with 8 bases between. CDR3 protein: CASSFPGLNTEAFF. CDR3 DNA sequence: TGTGCCAGCAGCTTTCCGGGGTTGAACACTGAAGCTTTCTTT.

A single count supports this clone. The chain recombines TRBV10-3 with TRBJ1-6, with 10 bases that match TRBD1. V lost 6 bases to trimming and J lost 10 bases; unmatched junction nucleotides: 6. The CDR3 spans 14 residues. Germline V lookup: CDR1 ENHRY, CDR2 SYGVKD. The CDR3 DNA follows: TGTGCCATCAGCGGGACAGGGGTTGGGTCACCCCTCCACTTT. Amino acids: CAISGTGVGSPLHF.

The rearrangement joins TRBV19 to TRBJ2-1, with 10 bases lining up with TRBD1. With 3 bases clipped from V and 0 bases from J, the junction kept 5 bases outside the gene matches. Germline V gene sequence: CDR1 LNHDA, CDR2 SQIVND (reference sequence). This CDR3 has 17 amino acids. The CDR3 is CASSISGTGASYNEQFF. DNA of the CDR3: TGTGCCAGTAGTATCTCCGGGACAGGGGCCTCCTACAATGAGCAGTTCTTC. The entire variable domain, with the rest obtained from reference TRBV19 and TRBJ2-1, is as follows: DGGITQSPKYLFRKEGQNVTLSCEQNLNHDAMYWYRQDPGQGLRLIYYSQIVNDFQKGDIAEGYSVSREKKESFPLTVTSAQKNPTAFYLCASSISGTGASYNEQFFGPGTRLTVL.

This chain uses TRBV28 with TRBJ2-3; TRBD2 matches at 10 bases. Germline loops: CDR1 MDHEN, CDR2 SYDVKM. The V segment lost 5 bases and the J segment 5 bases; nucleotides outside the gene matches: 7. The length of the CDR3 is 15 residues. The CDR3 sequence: CASSQAGGVVDTQYF. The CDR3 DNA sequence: TGTGCCAGCAGTCAAGCGGGGGGGGTCGTAGATACGCAGTATTTT.

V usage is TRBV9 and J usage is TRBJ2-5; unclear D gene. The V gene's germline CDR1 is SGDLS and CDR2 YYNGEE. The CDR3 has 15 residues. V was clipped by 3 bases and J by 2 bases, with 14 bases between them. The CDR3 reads CASSALSSAQETQYF. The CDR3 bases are TGTGCCAGCAGCGCCCTCTCCTCCGCGCAAGAGACCCAGTACTTC.

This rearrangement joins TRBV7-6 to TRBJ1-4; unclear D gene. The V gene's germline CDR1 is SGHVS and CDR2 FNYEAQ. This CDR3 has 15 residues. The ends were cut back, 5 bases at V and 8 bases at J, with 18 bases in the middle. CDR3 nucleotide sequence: TGTGCCAGCAGCCCACAGAAGGGCCGGAGGGAAAAACTGTTTTTT. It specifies CASSPQKGRREKLFF. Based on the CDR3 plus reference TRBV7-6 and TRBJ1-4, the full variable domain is GAGVSQSPRYKVTKRGQDVALRCDPISGHVSLYWYRQALGQGPEFLTYFNYEAQQDKSGLPNDRFSAERPEGSISTLTIQRTEQRDSAMYRCASSPQKGRREKLFFGSGTQLSVL.

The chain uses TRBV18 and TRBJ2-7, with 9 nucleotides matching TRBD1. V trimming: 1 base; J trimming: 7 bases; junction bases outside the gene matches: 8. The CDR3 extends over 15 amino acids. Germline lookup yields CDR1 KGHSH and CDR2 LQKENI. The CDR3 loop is CASSPRRDRVSEQYF. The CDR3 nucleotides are TGTGCCAGCTCACCACGCCGGGACAGGGTGTCTGAGCAGTACTTC.

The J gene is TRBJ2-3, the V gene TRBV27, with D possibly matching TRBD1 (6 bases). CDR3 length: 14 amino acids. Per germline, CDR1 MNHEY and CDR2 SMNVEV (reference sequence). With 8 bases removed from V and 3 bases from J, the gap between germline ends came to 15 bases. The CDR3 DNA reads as TGTGCCAGCGGATCTACAGGGAATACAGATACGCAGTATTTT. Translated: CASGSTGNTDTQYF.

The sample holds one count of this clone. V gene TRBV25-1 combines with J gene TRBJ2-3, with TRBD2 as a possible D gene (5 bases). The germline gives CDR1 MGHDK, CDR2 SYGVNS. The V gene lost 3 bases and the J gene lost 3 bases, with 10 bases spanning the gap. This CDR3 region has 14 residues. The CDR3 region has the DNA TGTGCCAGCAGTGACACCCGGACTACAGATACGCAGTATTTT. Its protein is CASSDTRTTDTQYF.

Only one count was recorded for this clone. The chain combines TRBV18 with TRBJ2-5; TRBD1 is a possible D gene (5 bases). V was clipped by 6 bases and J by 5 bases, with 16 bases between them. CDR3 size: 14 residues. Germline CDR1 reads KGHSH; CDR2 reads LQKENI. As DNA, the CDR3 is TGTGCCAGCTCGCTAGGACAATTCGGGGAGACCCAGTACTTC. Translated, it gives CASSLGQFGETQYF.

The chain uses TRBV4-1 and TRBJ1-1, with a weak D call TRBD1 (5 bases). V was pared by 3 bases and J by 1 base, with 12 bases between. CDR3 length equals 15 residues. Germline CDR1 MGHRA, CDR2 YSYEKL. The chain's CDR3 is CASSHTGSWNTEAFF. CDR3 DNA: TGCGCCAGCAGCCATACAGGAAGTTGGAACACTGAAGCTTTCTTT.

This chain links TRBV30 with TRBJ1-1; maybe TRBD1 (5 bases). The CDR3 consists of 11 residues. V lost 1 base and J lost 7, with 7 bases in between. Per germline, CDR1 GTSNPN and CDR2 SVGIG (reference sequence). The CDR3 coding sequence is TGTGCCTGGAGTGCCGGGGGTGAAGCTTTCTTT. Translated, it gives CAWSAGGEAFF.

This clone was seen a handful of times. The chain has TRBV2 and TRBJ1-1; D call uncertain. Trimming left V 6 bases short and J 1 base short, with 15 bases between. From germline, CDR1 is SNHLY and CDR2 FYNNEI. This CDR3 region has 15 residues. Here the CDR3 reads CASRETGRRNTEAFF. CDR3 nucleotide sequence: TGTGCCAGCAGAGAGACGGGGAGGAGGAACACTGAAGCTTTCTTT.

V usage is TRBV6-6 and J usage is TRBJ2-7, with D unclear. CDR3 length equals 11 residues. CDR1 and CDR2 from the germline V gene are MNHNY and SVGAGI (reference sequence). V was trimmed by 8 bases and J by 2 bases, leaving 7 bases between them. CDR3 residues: CASGSPYEQYF. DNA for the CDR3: TGTGCCAGCGGTAGTCCCTACGAGCAGTACTTC.

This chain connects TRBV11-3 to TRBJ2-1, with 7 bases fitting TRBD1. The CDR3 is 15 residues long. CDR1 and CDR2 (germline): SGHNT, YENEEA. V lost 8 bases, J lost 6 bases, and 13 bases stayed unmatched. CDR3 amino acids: CASAKREGARNEQFF. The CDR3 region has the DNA TGTGCCAGCGCAAAAAGAGAGGGGGCGCGCAATGAGCAGTTCTTC.

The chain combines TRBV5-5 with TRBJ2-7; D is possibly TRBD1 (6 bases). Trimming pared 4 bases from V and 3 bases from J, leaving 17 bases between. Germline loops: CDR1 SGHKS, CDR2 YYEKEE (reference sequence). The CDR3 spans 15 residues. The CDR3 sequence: CASSNSPQGLYEQYF. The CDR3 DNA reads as TGTGCCAGCAGCAACAGCCCTCAGGGGCTCTACGAGCAGTACTTC.

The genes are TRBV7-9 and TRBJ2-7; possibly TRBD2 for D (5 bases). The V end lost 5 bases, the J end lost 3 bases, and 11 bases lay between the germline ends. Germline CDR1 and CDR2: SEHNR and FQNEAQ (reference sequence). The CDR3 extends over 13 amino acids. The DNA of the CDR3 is TGTGCCAGCAGCGCCCTGAGGGTCTACGAGCAGTACTTC. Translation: CASSALRVYEQYF. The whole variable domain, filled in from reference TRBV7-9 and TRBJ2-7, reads DTGVSQNPRHKITKRGQNVTFRCDPISEHNRLYWYRQTLGQGPEFLTYFQNEAQLEKSRLLSDRFSAERPKGSFSTLEIQRTEQGDSAMYLCASSALRVYEQYFGPGTRLTVT.

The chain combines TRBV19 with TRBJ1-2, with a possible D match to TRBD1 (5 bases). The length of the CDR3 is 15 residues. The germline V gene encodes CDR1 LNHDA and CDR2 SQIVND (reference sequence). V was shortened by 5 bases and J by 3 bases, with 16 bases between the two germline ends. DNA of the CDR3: TGTGCCAGTAGTCCTTCGACAGATTTCTACTATGGCTACACCTTC. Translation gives CASSPSTDFYYGYTF.

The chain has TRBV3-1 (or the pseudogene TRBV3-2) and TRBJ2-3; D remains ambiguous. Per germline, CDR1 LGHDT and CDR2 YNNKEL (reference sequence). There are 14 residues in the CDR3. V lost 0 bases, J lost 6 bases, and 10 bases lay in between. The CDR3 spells CASSQDDSFDTQYF. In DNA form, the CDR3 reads TGTGCCAGCAGCCAAGATGATAGTTTCGATACGCAGTATTTT.

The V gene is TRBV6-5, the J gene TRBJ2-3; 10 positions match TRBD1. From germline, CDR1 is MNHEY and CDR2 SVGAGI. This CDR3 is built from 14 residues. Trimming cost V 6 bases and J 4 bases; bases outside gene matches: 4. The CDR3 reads CASSRTGGADTQYF. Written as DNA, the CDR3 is TGTGCCAGCAGCCGGACAGGGGGGGCAGATACGCAGTATTTT.

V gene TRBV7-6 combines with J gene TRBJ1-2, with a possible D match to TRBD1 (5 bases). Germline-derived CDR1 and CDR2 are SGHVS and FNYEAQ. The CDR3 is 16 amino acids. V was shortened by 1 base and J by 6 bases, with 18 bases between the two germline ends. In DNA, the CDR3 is TGTGCCAGCAGCTTAGGGGGCCACGGGAGCATAGATGGCTACACCTTC. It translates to CASSLGGHGSIDGYTF.

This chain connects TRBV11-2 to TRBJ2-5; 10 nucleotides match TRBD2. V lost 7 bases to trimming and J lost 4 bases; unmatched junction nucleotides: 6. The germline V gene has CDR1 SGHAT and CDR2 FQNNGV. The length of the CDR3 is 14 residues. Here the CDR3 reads CASTSGGPLETQYF. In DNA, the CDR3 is TGTGCCAGCACTAGCGGGGGACCTTTAGAGACCCAGTACTTC.

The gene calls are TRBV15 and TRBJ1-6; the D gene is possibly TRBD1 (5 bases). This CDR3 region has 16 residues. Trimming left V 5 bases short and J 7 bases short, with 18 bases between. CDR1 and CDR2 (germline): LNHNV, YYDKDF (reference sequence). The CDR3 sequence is CATSGKLGGLNSPLHF. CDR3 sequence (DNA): TGTGCCACCAGCGGAAAACTCGGGGGTTTGAATTCACCCCTCCACTTT.

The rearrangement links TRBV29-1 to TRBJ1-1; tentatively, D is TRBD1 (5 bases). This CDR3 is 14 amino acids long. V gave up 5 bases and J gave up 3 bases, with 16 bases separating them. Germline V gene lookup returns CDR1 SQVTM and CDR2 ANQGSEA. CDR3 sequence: CSVTTGGGDTEAFF. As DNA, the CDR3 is TGCAGCGTTACGACCGGGGGAGGTGACACTGAAGCTTTCTTT.

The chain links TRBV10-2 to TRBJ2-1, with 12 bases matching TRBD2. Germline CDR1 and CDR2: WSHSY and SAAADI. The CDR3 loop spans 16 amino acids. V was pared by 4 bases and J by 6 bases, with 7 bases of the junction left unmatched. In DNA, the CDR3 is TGCGCCAGCAGTGTAGGACTAGCGGGGCTTTTCAATGAGCAGTTCTTC. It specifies CASSVGLAGLFNEQFF.

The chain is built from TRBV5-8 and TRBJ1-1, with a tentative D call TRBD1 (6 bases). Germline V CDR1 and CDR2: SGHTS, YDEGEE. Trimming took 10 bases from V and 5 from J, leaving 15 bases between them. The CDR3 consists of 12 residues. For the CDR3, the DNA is TGTGCCTGCTGGAGGGGGGGGACTGAAGCTTTCTTT. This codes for CACWRGGTEAFF.

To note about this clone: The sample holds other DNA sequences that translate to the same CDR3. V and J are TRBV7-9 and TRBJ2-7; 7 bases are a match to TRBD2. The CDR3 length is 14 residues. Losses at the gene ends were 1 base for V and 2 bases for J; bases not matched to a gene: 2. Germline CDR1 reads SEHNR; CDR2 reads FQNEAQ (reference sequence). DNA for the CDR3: TGTGCCAGCAGCTTAGGACGGGGGGCCTACGAGCAGTACTTC. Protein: CASSLGRGAYEQYF.